This T cell receptor beta chain was identified during a study of blood T cells in healthy people across ages. A second 7 to 11 cycle PCR used barcoded and J-beta primers. TCRdb re-derived calls from the 5' RACE reads in MiXCR, one entry per CDR3 protein. The table includes about 1.4 million distinct CDR3 sequences, 45% to 70% detected once. At least 5.5 micrograms of total RNA were extracted per sample. Germline CDR1 SEHNR, CDR2 FQNEAQ (reference sequence). The V end was cut by 5 bases, the J end by 13 bases, with 27 bases between. The CDR3 spans 16 residues. The clonotype originates from a young man in good health. This chain joins TRBV7-9 and TRBJ2-4, with D perhaps given as TRBD1 or TRBD2 (5 bases each). Sequences were obtained from blood. CDR3: CASSPSRYSVLGEQYF. CDR3 coding DNA: TGTGCCAGCAGCCCCAGTCGCTATAGTGTTTTAGGGGAGCAGTACTTC. The complete variable domain, with remaining parts taken from reference TRBV7-9 and TRBJ2-4, reads DTGVSQNPRHKITKRGQNVTFRCDPISEHNRLYWYRQTLGQGPEFLTYFQNEAQLEKSRLLSDRFSAERPKGSFSTLEIQRTEQGDSAMYLCASSPSRYSVLGEQYFGAGTRLSVL.